This TCR beta chain is drawn from a study of Graves' ophthalmopathy and Graves' hyperthyroidism. Across the whole study: Peripheral blood collection took place at initial diagnosis, before any treatment.

Remarks on this clonotype: The germline gene is not matched at one end of the junction; a read error may be the cause.

Germline lookup yields CDR1 SGHVS and CDR2 FQNEAQ. The CDR3 contains 16 residues. Exclusion applied to patients with other autoimmune diseases, uncontrolled infections, pregnancy or lactation. What supplied the PBMCs was 10 ml of fresh peripheral blood. The study amplified TCR beta CDR3 regions using RNA transcripts. An opening RT-PCR round employed HTBI primers and preceded a second-round multiplex PCR. TCRdb analysed the multiplex PCR reads with MiXCR anew, one entry per CDR3 protein. The data show hundreds of thousands of distinct CDR3 sequences, 35% to 50% seen once. The V gene is TRBV7-8, the J gene TRBJ2-5; D is tentatively TRBD1 or TRBD2 (6 bases each). The TCR originated in an adult man with Graves' ophthalmopathy. The sample consisted of peripheral blood. DNA for the CDR3: TGTGCCAGCAGCTTCGTCGGGGGCGCGCTCCAAGAGATCCAGTACTTC. This codes for CASSFVGGALQEIQYF.